This is a list of T cell receptor beta chains from one sample in a study of shared clonotypes between healthy human individuals. TCRdb's copy holds only in-frame clones and misses some; the assay was immunoSEQ multiplex PCR. This sample has under 2,000,000 clones, with just under 95% found just once. Sequenced: naive CD8+ T cells sorted from blood. These receptors were taken from a man between 18 and 35 years old in good health. Each CDR3 is given with its conserved first and last residue. Fields, in order: J gene, D gene, clone size, V gene, CDR3 DNA, CDR3 protein. D genes are given only for firm matches. Clone size, where shown, is once, few, many, or a class for clones that have expanded.

TRBJ1-1	TRBD1	once	TRBV6-6	TGTGCCAGCACCCCGGGTACAGGGGGGCCTGTCGCTGAAGCTTTCTTT	CASTPGTGGPVAEAFF
TRBJ1-2	-	-	TRBV6-5	TGTGCCAGCAGTTACTCGAGTTACTATGGCTACACCTTC	CASSYSSYYGYTF
TRBJ2-3	-	-	TRBV27	TGTGCCAGCAGTTTACAGGATAGGATCCCATCGGATACGCAGTATTTT	CASSLQDRIPSDTQYF
TRBJ2-1	-	-	TRBV6-1	TGTGCCAGCAGTGAAGAAGGGTGGACAGAAGGGGAGCAGTTCTTC	CASSEEGWTEGEQFF
TRBJ1-6	TRBD1	-	TRBV10-2	TGCGCCAGCAGCTCGACAGGGACCCGAATTAGCTCCTATAATTCACCCCTCCACTTT	CASSSTGTRISSYNSPLHF
TRBJ2-7	-	-	TRBV27	TGTGCCAGCAGTGTTGACGGCTCCTACGAGCAGTACTTC	CASSVDGSYEQYF
TRBJ2-3	-	-	TRBV5-1	TGCGCCAGCAGCTTGGTTAGAGGGATTAGCACAGATACGCAGTATTTT	CASSLVRGISTDTQYF
TRBJ1-1	-	once	TRBV28	TGTGCCAGCAGTGACCCCGACAGCCTGCCTGAAGCTTTCTTT	CASSDPDSLPEAFF
TRBJ2-3	-	-	TRBV4-1	TGCGCCAGCAGCCAAGAGGAACTGGGGGGCTGGGGGCAGTATTTT	CASSQEELGGWGQYF
TRBJ1-5	-	-	TRBV10-3	TGTGCCACCGCGGTGGGGGGCGCCAATCAGCCCCAGCATTTT	CATAVGGANQPQHF
TRBJ1-6	-	few	TRBV4-1	TGCGCCAGCAGCCAGCAACCCGCGAGCTCCTATAATTCACCCCTCCACTTT	CASSQQPASSYNSPLHF
TRBJ2-5	-	-	TRBV30	TGTGCCTGGAGTGTACCTTGGGAGACCCAGTACTTC	CAWSVPWETQYF
TRBJ2-5	-	-	TRBV14	TGTGCCAGCAGCCAAGTTGCCGGCACCGCAGAGACCCAGTACTTC	CASSQVAGTAETQYF
TRBJ2-5	-	-	TRBV5-4	TGTGCCAGCAGCTTGGGGGATTCGCCAGAGACCCAGTACTTC	CASSLGDSPETQYF
TRBJ2-5	TRBD1	-	TRBV28	TGTGCCAGCAACTTGGGGACAGGGGAAGAGACCCAGTACTTC	CASNLGTGEETQYF
TRBJ1-6	-	-	TRBV30	TGTGCCTGGAGTGTAGGTATAGGGGAAGGGAATTCACCCCTCCACTTT	CAWSVGIGEGNSPLHF
TRBJ1-1	TRBD1	-	TRBV6-5	TGTGCCAGCCAGGGGGGACAGGGGTTCACTGAAGCTTTCTTT	CASQGGQGFTEAFF
TRBJ1-2	TRBD1	-	TRBV7-9	TGTGCCAGCAGCGGGGACAGGGGTCACCCTAACTATGGCTACACCTTC	CASSGDRGHPNYGYTF
TRBJ2-7	TRBD1	once	TRBV5-1	TGCGCCAGCAGCTCGACAGGGTGGGGACACGAGCAGTACTTC	CASSSTGWGHEQYF
TRBJ2-7	-	-	TRBV11-2	TGTGCCAGCAGCTTTGGGACATCCTACGAGCAGTACTTC	CASSFGTSYEQYF
TRBJ2-7	-	-	TRBV27	TGTGCCAGCAGACCCGAAATGAGCGCTCCCTACGAGCAGTACTTC	CASRPEMSAPYEQYF
TRBJ2-5	-	once	TRBV7-7	TGTGCTAGCAGCTTAGGCGCCCAAGTGGTGGGAAGAGAGACCCAGTACTTC	CASSLGAQVVGRETQYF
TRBJ2-7	-	-	TRBV13	TGTGCCAGCAGCCACACCGGGACGGTATCCTACGAGCAGTACTTC	CASSHTGTVSYEQYF
TRBJ2-5	-	-	TRBV2	TGTGCCAGCAAAGATACAGGGAAAGAGACCCAGTACTTC	CASKDTGKETQYF
TRBJ1-4	TRBD1	-	TRBV18	TGTGCCACGCCCCGGGACAGGGATGAAAAACTGTTTTTT	CATPRDRDEKLFF
TRBJ1-2	TRBD1	-	TRBV15	TGTGCCACCAGCAGTCTTACAGGGGAATCGAGTGGCTACACCTTC	CATSSLTGESSGYTF
TRBJ1-2	-	-	TRBV4-1	TGCGCCAGCAGCCAAGTCGGGGCCTATGGCTACACCTTC	CASSQVGAYGYTF
TRBJ1-2	-	-	TRBV12-5	TGTGCTAGTGGCCCCGGTTCTAACTATGGCTACACCTTC	CASGPGSNYGYTF
TRBJ2-1	TRBD2	-	TRBV11-2	TGTGCCAGCAGACGAAGCGGGGGGGCGGTAAATGAGCAGTTCTTC	CASRRSGGAVNEQFF
TRBJ1-1	TRBD1	-	TRBV5-6	TGTGCCAGCAGCTGGCGACAGGGGGCTGGGGTCACTGAAGCTTTCTTT	CASSWRQGAGVTEAFF
TRBJ2-1	-	-	TRBV13	TGTGCCAGCAGCTTAGGGATGAGCTCCTACAATGAGCAGTTCTTC	CASSLGMSSYNEQFF
TRBJ1-1	-	-	TRBV19	TGTGCCAGTAGCTACAGGGAGAGCTACACTGAAGCTTTCTTT	CASSYRESYTEAFF
TRBJ2-1	TRBD2	-	TRBV9	TGTGCCAGCAGCATACTAGCGGGAGGTGGCAATGAGCAGTTCTTC	CASSILAGGGNEQFF